This TCR beta chain derives from a study of T cell changes during pregnancy in multiple sclerosis (dated 2019 in TCRdb). In the study overall: The study examined how the T cell repertoire changed over the course of pregnancy in women with multiple sclerosis.

The germline V gene sets CDR1 to SGHRS and CDR2 to YFSETQ. Trimming at the junction amounts to 5 bases on V and 2 bases on J, and the germline ends lie 4 bases apart. Counted from cysteine to phenylalanine, this CDR3 has 11 amino acids. Here the CDR3 DNA is all that survives: 33 bases in frame from base 1. Receptors were amplified or captured by the immunoSEQ multiplex PCR assay. Here the immuneACCESS table is served through TCRdb, limited to in-frame sequences with V and J called. Missing clones are a known gap in these copies; in checked studies unresolved V genes cover under half, and the rest lacks a known reason. The sample includes some 40,000 clones, with over 80% observed a single time. The ten largest clones capture 0.45% to 0.55% of the sample. Details on this clone: It lacks a known antigen. One base away there is no much larger clone; base qualities are not given.

In this chain, TRBV5-1 is recombined with TRBJ2-5; the D gene identity is not certain. The source of this sequence is a female donor in good health, enrolled as a control in a pregnancy study. This material consisted of CD4+ T cells from peripheral blood mononuclear cells, taken in the third trimester of pregnancy. The nucleotide sequence reads as follows: TGCGCCAGCAGTATGCAAGAGACCCAGTACTTC. Its amino acids are CASSMQETQYF.